This paragraph covers one T cell receptor (beta chain) sequence. The antigen is undetermined. This specimen belongs to a study of regulatory T cells in long-lasting Graves disease. General study findings and limits: Persistent patients had a count of shared public clonotypes (approximately 3,000) that exceeded that of new patients (about 870).

V shed 5 bases, J shed 3 bases, and the junction held 4 bases outside the gene matches. Germline loops: CDR1 LGHDT, CDR2 YNNKEL (reference sequence). This CDR3 contains 13 residues. Sequencing libraries for TCR beta were prepared with iRepertoire HTBI primers and Arm-PCR of CDR3 regions. Each CDR3 protein is one row after TCRdb ran MiXCR on the multiplex PCR reads. The data show approximately 460,000 distinct CDR3 sequences, roughly 17% seen once. The time point denotes: newly diagnosed GD, antithyroid drugs for less than 3 months. PBMC RNA served as the TCR library source. The patients were drawn from one endocrinology department in Xi'an, China. The sample was also linked to a second study, of T cells in Graves' hyperthyroidism and ophthalmopathy. This second study says: Blood held most thyroid clonotypes expanded above 0.001 frequency.

This specimen consisted of peripheral blood mononuclear cells (PBMCs), obtained at new diagnosis, from a patient treated with antithyroid drugs. The V gene is TRBV3-1, the J gene TRBJ2-7, with TRBD1 matching 7 bases. The receptor was derived from a woman aged 25 to 39 with Graves disease. CDR3 protein: CASSDRARYEQYF. CDR3 in DNA: TGTGCCAGCAGCGACAGGGCCCGCTACGAGCAGTACTTC.